Listed here is a single T cell receptor (beta chain). As yet, its antigen is unknown. The data were taken from a study of T cells expressing NK-cell markers. The overall study: Source material for TCR beta repertoires consisted of sorted CD3+CD56+NKG2C+, CD3+CD56+NKG2C- and CD3+CD56-NKG2C+ T cells. With respect to HCMV, most of the eight sequenced donors were seropositive, and one was seronegative.

Study conclusions and caveats: For a few donors, these clonotypes were likewise the leading ones in the CD3+CD56-NKG2C+ fraction.

The CDR3 has 17 residues. TCRdb re-called the 5' RACE reads, yielding one record per CDR3 amino acid sequence without DNA. This sample carries about 380,000 distinct CDR3 sequences, with 5% to 5.5% going to the ten biggest clones. Sequencing was performed on blood T cells: a sorted CD56 or NKG2C T cell subset, CD4+ or CD8+ T cells, or bulk PBMC T cells (not recorded which). The receptor was isolated from a man aged 18 to 70 in good health. The chain joins TRBV12-3 or TRBV12-4 to TRBJ2-7; checking the TCRdb D call of TRBD2 is not possible without DNA. CDR3: CASSKWTSGGNHYEQYF.